The next 28 T cell receptor beta chains were all read from a single sample in a study of post-analysis software for immune sequencing data. Study-wide points: About 5 TRBV segments (TRBV5-6, TRBV5-1 and TRBV20-1 among them) occurred more frequently in patients than in controls.

Their recognized antigens are unknown. Unique-molecular-identifier-tagged TCR beta cDNA libraries were used. Each CDR3 protein gets one entry after TCRdb re-called the PCR reads with MiXCR. The sample lists hundreds of thousands of distinct CDR3 sequences; roughly 29% were seen once. Sequenced: blood. The receptors were sampled from a girl aged 10 to 17 with multiple sclerosis.

This clonotype was seen a handful of times. The chain combines TRBV7-2 with TRBJ2-4, with TRBD1 matching over 9 bases. CDR1 is SGHTA and CDR2 is FQGNSA in the germline V gene. Germline trimming cut 5 bases from V and 6 bases from J; bases unmatched to any gene: 5. The CDR3 extends over 14 amino acids. In DNA form, the CDR3 reads TGTGCCAGCAGCCTTCCGGGACAGGGAAACATTCAGTACTTC. Translating it yields CASSLPGQGNIQYF. Full variable domain (missing parts from reference TRBV7-2 and TRBJ2-4): GAGVSQSPSNKVTEKGKDVELRCDPISGHTALYWYRQSLGQGLEFLIYFQGNSAPDKSGLPSDRFSAERTGGSVSTLTIQRTQQEDSAVYLCASSLPGQGNIQYFGAGTRLSVL.

The chain joins TRBV20-1 to TRBJ2-1; D may be TRBD2 (5 bases). V lost 2 bases to trimming and J lost 8 bases, with 16 bases between them. CDR3 length equals 14 residues. Germline lookup yields CDR1 DFQATT and CDR2 SNEGSKA (reference sequence). The CDR3 sequence is CSARRFGKRDEQFF. CDR3 nucleotide sequence: TGCAGTGCTAGAAGATTTGGGAAGAGGGATGAGCAGTTCTTC.

This clonotype was seen a handful of times. The chain is built from TRBV5-1 and TRBJ1-6; D not resolved. The V gene lost 2 bases and the J gene lost 7 bases, with 13 bases spanning the gap. Germline CDR1 reads SGHRS; CDR2 reads YFSETQ. The CDR3 totals 15 residues. The CDR3 DNA reads as TGCGCCAGCAGCTTAGCTCCGGACGAGAATTCACCCCTCCACTTT. Translating it yields CASSLAPDENSPLHF.

The rearrangement links TRBV27 to TRBJ1-1; the D gene is possibly TRBD1 (6 bases). The CDR3 is 14 amino acids. The germline V gene has CDR1 MNHEY and CDR2 SMNVEV (reference sequence). Trimming took off 5 bases at V and 6 bases at J, with 16 bases between the two ends. CDR3 sequence (DNA): TGTGCCAGCAGTCCCGGACAGTTCAGTTCTGAAGCTTTCTTT. Amino acid sequence: CASSPGQFSSEAFF.

This clonotype has just a few counts. For the CDR3, the DNA is TGTGCCAGCAGTTCGCGAATCCCGGGACTTAATTCACCCCTCCACTTT. Its translation is CASSSRIPGLNSPLHF. The chain links TRBV27 to TRBJ1-6; TRBD1 is a possible D gene (5 bases). The CDR3 loop spans 16 amino acids. V gave up 4 bases and J gave up 6 bases, with 16 bases separating them. Germline V CDR1 and CDR2: MNHEY, SMNVEV (reference sequence).

This clonotype was seen more than once but under ten times. V usage is TRBV28 and J usage is TRBJ2-7; 16 nucleotides line up with TRBD2. The germline CDR1 and CDR2 sequences are MDHEN and SYDVKM. The V and J ends lost 0 bases and 6 bases, in that order; junction bases with no gene match: 17. The CDR3 is 21 amino acids. The CDR3 loop is CASSLWPGAGTSGRAVGEQYF. In nucleotides, the CDR3 is TGTGCCAGCAGTTTATGGCCCGGGGCAGGGACTAGCGGGAGGGCCGTGGGCGAGCAGTACTTC. Supplemented by reference TRBV28 and TRBJ2-7, the full variable domain reads DVKVTQSSRYLVKRTGEKVFLECVQDMDHENMFWYRQDPGLGLRLIYFSYDVKMKEKGDIPEGYSVSREKKERFSLILESASTNQTSMYLCASSLWPGAGTSGRAVGEQYFGPGTRLTVT.

CDR3 sequence reads: CASRPPGHHTEAFF. In DNA, the CDR3 is TGTGCCAGCAGACCTCCGGGACACCACACTGAAGCTTTCTTT. This chain connects TRBV28 to TRBJ1-1; TRBD1 is a possible D gene (6 bases). Trimming removed 6 bases at V and 3 bases at J, with 14 bases between. Germline CDR1 reads MDHEN; CDR2 reads SYDVKM. This CDR3 comprises 14 residues.

The chain joins TRBV28 to TRBJ2-5; no clear D. Germline CDR1 MDHEN, CDR2 SYDVKM. The CDR3 covers 12 residues. The germline V and J ends were trimmed by 8 bases and 5 bases, with 12 bases remaining between them. CDR3 sequence reads: CASAYGWETQYF. CDR3 nucleotides: TGTGCCAGCGCCTACGGCTGGGAGACCCAGTACTTC.

The DNA for the CDR3 is TGTGCCAGCAGGTCCTGGGGGTTCTCTGCTAGCACAGATACGCAGTATTTT. Translated: CASRSWGFSASTDTQYF. The chain employs TRBV27 and TRBJ2-3, with D perhaps given as TRBD1 or TRBD2 (5 bases each). Germline V gene lookup returns CDR1 MNHEY and CDR2 SMNVEV (reference sequence). CDR3 length: 17 residues. V lost 6 bases, J lost 0 bases, and 19 bases lay in between.

This clonotype was picked up many times. For the CDR3, the DNA is TGCGCCAGCAGCCAAACCGGGACTGAGCAGTTCTTC. It specifies CASSQTGTEQFF. The chain recombines TRBV4-3 with TRBJ2-1; possibly TRBD1 or TRBD2 for D (5 bases each). CDR1 LGHNA and CDR2 YSLEER come from the germline V gene. The CDR3 runs 12 residues. Trimming stripped 2 bases from V and 9 bases from J, with 8 bases between.

The rearrangement links TRBV5-6 to TRBJ2-3, with 8 bases matching TRBD1. Trimming removed 1 base from V and 1 base from J; junction bases left unmatched: 5. Germline assignment: CDR1 SGHDT and CDR2 YYEEEE. This CDR3 region has 16 residues. CDR3 amino acids: CASSLIGQGRTDTQYF. CDR3 nucleotide sequence: TGTGCCAGCAGCTTGATAGGACAGGGCCGCACAGATACGCAGTATTTT.

V is TRBV7-2 and J is TRBJ1-2, with D unclear. Germline V gene data show CDR1 as SGHTA and CDR2 as FQGNSA. The CDR3 spans 15 residues. Trimming took off 0 bases at V and 0 bases at J, with 8 bases between the two ends. CDR3 DNA sequence: TGTGCCAGCAGCTTAGCACGGTTCACTAACTATGGCTACACCTTC. Residues: CASSLARFTNYGYTF.

This chain connects TRBV29-1 to TRBJ2-7; D possibly uses TRBD1 or TRBD2 (5 bases each). The CDR3 spans 13 residues. The V end was cut by 4 bases, the J end by 7 bases, with 17 bases between. The germline V gene encodes CDR1 SQVTM and CDR2 ANQGSEA. CDR3 bases: TGCAGCGTTGTCGGGACCGATACGGGGGAGCAGTACTTC. Translated: CSVVGTDTGEQYF.

This clonotype occurred a few times. V usage is TRBV20-1 and J usage is TRBJ2-3; D is ambiguous. The CDR3 has 12 residues. Germline V gene sequence: CDR1 DFQATT, CDR2 SNEGSKA (reference sequence). Trimming shortened V by 6 bases and J by 2 bases, and 9 bases separated the two germline ends. The CDR3 DNA reads TGCAGTGCCCGAGGCCTCACAGATACGCAGTATTTT. It yields the protein CSARGLTDTQYF.

The CDR3 DNA is TGTGCCAGCAGCTTAGCGCTGGCTAGCGGGAGTGCGGCCTACGAGCAGTACTTC. Translated: CASSLALASGSAAYEQYF. V is TRBV7-2 and J is TRBJ2-7; 10 positions match TRBD2. The CDR3 contains 18 residues. The ends lost 0 bases at V and 2 bases at J; junction bases unmatched: 10. Germline assignment: CDR1 SGHTA and CDR2 FQGNSA.

This clonotype was observed a handful of times. A read error may be the cause here, since a much bigger clone is one base away. The chain links TRBV27 to TRBJ2-7; 16 nucleotides line up with TRBD2. The V gene's germline CDR1 is MNHEY and CDR2 SMNVEV (reference sequence). The CDR3 covers 17 residues. The trim removed 4 bases at V and 9 bases at J, leaving 12 bases unmatched. For the CDR3, the DNA is TGTGCCAGCAGTTCATCGGGACTAGCGGGAGGGCCACGCGGGCAGTACTTC. The encoded protein is CASSSSGLAGGPRGQYF.

This clonotype was found once. The rearrangement uses TRBV29-1 and TRBJ1-1; 7 bases map to TRBD1. This CDR3 comprises 12 residues. V was pared by 6 bases and J by 2 bases, with 3 bases of the junction left unmatched. Per the germline V gene, CDR1 is SQVTM and CDR2 is ANQGSEA. CDR3 in DNA: TGCAGCGTCGGACAGGTTAACACTGAAGCTTTCTTT. Its translation is CSVGQVNTEAFF.

This clonotype was detected a few times. This rearrangement joins TRBV7-8 to TRBJ1-2; D perhaps matches TRBD1 (5 bases). The CDR3 length is 13 residues. The V gene lost 3 bases and the J gene lost 7 bases, with 12 bases spanning the gap. CDR1 SGHVS and CDR2 FQNEAQ come from the germline V gene. CDR3 sequence reads: CASSLSRTGGYTF. CDR3 sequence (DNA): TGTGCCAGCAGCTTGTCTAGAACAGGTGGCTACACCTTC.

This clonotype showed up just a few times. The chain combines TRBV6-5 with TRBJ2-7; D is perhaps TRBD2 (6 bases). Trimming took 1 base from V and 0 from J, leaving 10 bases between them. Germline values: CDR1 MNHEY, CDR2 SVGAGI. The CDR3 is 15 amino acids. The CDR3 is CASSYFAGSSYEQYF. In nucleotides, the CDR3 is TGTGCCAGCAGTTACTTCGCGGGGTCCTCCTACGAGCAGTACTTC.

The chain uses TRBV20-1 and TRBJ2-1; weak D call: TRBD2 (7 bases). This CDR3 is 15 amino acids long. The V gene's germline CDR1 is DFQATT and CDR2 SNEGSKA (reference sequence). Between the trimmed V and J ends, which lost 5 bases and 13 bases, there was a span of 27 bases. CDR3 sequence (DNA): TGCAGTGCTCCCCGGGGGGACACTTCTCGGGAGACCCAGTTCTTC. Protein product: CSAPRGDTSRETQFF.

This clonotype was seen only a few times. The gene calls are TRBV10-3 and TRBJ2-7; TRBD2 matches at 16 bases. The CDR3 spans 15 residues. V shed 8 bases and J 4 bases; nucleotides not matched to a gene: 5. CDR1 and CDR2 (germline): ENHRY, SYGVKD. Here the CDR3 reads CAIGGLAGGVYEQYF. For the CDR3, the DNA is TGTGCCATCGGGGGACTAGCGGGAGGGGTGTACGAGCAGTACTTC.

In this sample, this clonotype turned up a few times. The gene calls are TRBV20-1 and TRBJ2-7, with 9 bases matching TRBD1. V shed 2 bases, J shed 5 bases, and the junction held 10 bases outside the gene matches. This CDR3 spans 15 amino acids. Germline-derived CDR1 and CDR2 are DFQATT and SNEGSKA (reference sequence). The DNA of the CDR3 is TGCAGTGCTAGATCCGGACAGGGGTTGGGCGACGAGCAGTACTTC. Translation: CSARSGQGLGDEQYF.

The genes are TRBV7-2 and TRBJ2-3; TRBD2 aligns across 10 bases. Germline lookup yields CDR1 SGHTA and CDR2 FQGNSA. The CDR3 runs to 14 residues. The ends lost 5 bases at V and 3 bases at J; junction bases unmatched: 2. CDR3 amino acids: CASSHSGGTDTQYF. The CDR3 nucleotides read TGTGCCAGCAGCCATAGCGGGGGGACAGATACGCAGTATTTT. Using reference TRBV7-2 and TRBJ2-3 for the parts outside the CDR3, the full variable domain is GAGVSQSPSNKVTEKGKDVELRCDPISGHTALYWYRQSLGQGLEFLIYFQGNSAPDKSGLPSDRFSAERTGGSVSTLTIQRTQQEDSAVYLCASSHSGGTDTQYFGPGTRLTVL.

A few counts support this clonotype. The rearrangement uses TRBV28 and TRBJ2-7; a possible D gene is TRBD2 (6 bases). The CDR3 has 13 amino acids. V lost 5 bases, J lost 2 bases, and 10 bases lay in between. The V gene's germline CDR1 is MDHEN and CDR2 SYDVKM. CDR3 sequence reads: CASSGTVTYEQYF. As DNA, the CDR3 is TGTGCCAGCAGTGGGACTGTCACCTACGAGCAGTACTTC. The full variable domain, rest sourced from reference TRBV28 and TRBJ2-7, is DVKVTQSSRYLVKRTGEKVFLECVQDMDHENMFWYRQDPGLGLRLIYFSYDVKMKEKGDIPEGYSVSREKKERFSLILESASTNQTSMYLCASSGTVTYEQYFGPGTRLTVT.

The chain is built from TRBV7-7 and TRBJ2-5; D may be TRBD1 (5 bases). Germline V lookup: CDR1 SSHAT, CDR2 FNYEAQ (reference sequence). The CDR3 contains 16 residues. Between the trimmed V and J ends, which lost 3 bases and 4 bases, there was a span of 18 bases. CDR3: CASSLRPGQGPETQYF. The CDR3 bases are TGTGCCAGCAGCTTGCGACCGGGCCAGGGCCCAGAGACCCAGTACTTC.

This clonotype was counted a few times. The chain links TRBV27 to TRBJ2-3, with TRBD1 matching 7 bases. The CDR3 has 14 amino acids. V shed 5 bases, J shed 6 bases, and the junction held 8 bases outside the gene matches. Germline lookup yields CDR1 MNHEY and CDR2 SMNVEV (reference sequence). DNA for the CDR3: TGTGCCAGCAGTCTCAGACAGGGATGGGATACGCAGTATTTT. It is translated as CASSLRQGWDTQYF.

A remark on this clonotype: Sequence at one end of the junction differs from germline and may be a read error. V and J are TRBV7-2 and TRBJ2-5; no firm D call. CDR3 length: 11 amino acids. Per germline, CDR1 SGHTA and CDR2 FQGNSA. DNA of the CDR3: TGTGTCAGCAGCCTCGCAGAGACCCAGTACTTC. It yields the protein CVSSLAETQYF.

The chain joins TRBV20-1 to TRBJ2-5; D gene unclear. The assigned J gene may be wrong: the sequence end matches TRBJ2-7 better. The germline gives CDR1 DFQATT, CDR2 SNEGSKA (reference sequence). This CDR3 contains 10 residues. The CDR3 spells CSADRFEQYF. DNA of the CDR3: TGCAGTGCTGATCGGTTCGAGCAGTACTTC.